This passage covers 29 T cell receptor beta chains from one sample sequenced in a study of spatial heterogeneity in lung cancer. TCRdb itself ran the 5' RACE reads through MiXCR, one entry per CDR3 protein. In the table there are about 16,000 distinct CDR3 sequences, approximately 6% of which are singletons. Sample time point: blood at routine non-recurrence follow-up after resection. This specimen was PBMCs, taken at follow-up. Every receptor here comes from a male donor with early-stage non-small cell lung cancer.

This clonotype was observed a handful of times. This chain uses TRBV4-1 with TRBJ2-4; D is tentatively TRBD1 or TRBD2 (7 bases each). CDR1 MGHRA and CDR2 YSYEKL come from the germline V gene. V shed 4 bases and J shed 0 bases, with 16 bases lying between them. The CDR3 consists of 17 residues. CDR3 coding DNA: TGCGCCAGCAGCCCAGGGGGAGGGGTCATAGCCAAAAACATTCAGTACTTC. Translation: CASSPGGGVIAKNIQYF.

The chain carries TRBV13 and TRBJ2-2; TRBD1 matches 8 bases. This CDR3 has 15 residues. V trimming: 5 bases; J trimming: 6 bases; junction bases outside the gene matches: 8. Germline CDR1 reads PRHDT; CDR2 reads FYEKMQ (reference sequence). The CDR3 DNA reads as TGTGCCAGCAGCGGAACCGGACAGGGTCCCGGGGAGCTGTTTTTT. This gives the protein CASSGTGQGPGELFF. Based on the CDR3 plus reference TRBV13 and TRBJ2-2, the full variable domain is AAGVIQSPRHLIKEKRETATLKCYPIPRHDTVYWYQQGPGQDPQFLISFYEKMQSDKGSIPDRFSAQQFSDYHSELNMSSLELGDSALYFCASSGTGQGPGELFFGEGSRLTVL.

The chain employs TRBV4-3 and TRBJ2-7, with D possibly being TRBD1 (6 bases). The CDR3 loop spans 16 amino acids. V was cut by 0 bases and J by 1 base, with 13 bases left in between. Germline lookup yields CDR1 LGHNA and CDR2 YSLEER. The CDR3 reads CASSQEQGRGSYEQYF. CDR3 sequence (DNA): TGCGCCAGCAGCCAAGAACAGGGAAGGGGATCCTACGAGCAGTACTTC.

This clonotype was counted ten times or more. This sequence joins TRBV28 and TRBJ2-3, with 8 bases matching TRBD2. Looked up from germline, CDR1 is MDHEN and CDR2 is SYDVKM. This CDR3 is 15 amino acids long. V shed 8 bases and J 0 bases; nucleotides not matched to a gene: 7. CDR3 in DNA: TGTGCCAGCCCAAAGACGGGAGGGAGCACAGATACGCAGTATTTT. As protein: CASPKTGGSTDTQYF.

Many counts were recorded for this clonotype. This sequence joins TRBV6-2 or TRBV6-3 and TRBJ2-7; TRBD1 might be the D (6 bases). The V end lost 6 bases, the J end lost 3 bases, and 12 bases lay between the germline ends. The CDR3 has 13 amino acids. The germline gives CDR1 MNHEY, CDR2 SVGEGT. The DNA of the CDR3 is TGTGCCAGCAGACCAATACAGGGCTACGAGCAGTACTTC. It yields the protein CASRPIQGYEQYF.

This clonotype was recorded many times. V and J are TRBV5-1 and TRBJ2-1; 8 nucleotides match TRBD2. Germline V lookup: CDR1 SGHRS, CDR2 YFSETQ. The CDR3 extends over 14 amino acids. V lost 4 bases and J lost 3; bases outside the gene matches: 3. CDR3 amino acids: CASSRGGDYNEQFF. The CDR3 bases are TGCGCCAGCAGCCGGGGGGGAGACTACAATGAGCAGTTCTTC.

There are many counts of this clonotype. This chain links TRBV11-2 with TRBJ1-6; unclear D gene. The CDR3 is made up of 14 amino acids. The germline V gene has CDR1 SGHAT and CDR2 FQNNGV. With 5 bases removed from V and 9 bases from J, the gap between germline ends came to 14 bases. The CDR3 sequence is CASSPSTEGSPLHF. CDR3 sequence (DNA): TGTGCCAGCAGCCCCTCGACGGAGGGTTCACCCCTCCACTTT. The complete variable domain, with remaining parts taken from reference TRBV11-2 and TRBJ1-6, reads EAGVAQSPRYKIIEKRQSVAFWCNPISGHATLYWYQQILGQGPKLLIQFQNNGVVDDSQLPKDRFSAERLKGVDSTLKIQPAKLEDSAVYLCASSPSTEGSPLHFGNGTRLTVT.

This clonotype was picked up many times. The chain joins TRBV24-1 to TRBJ2-1, with 13 bases fitting TRBD2. The V gene's germline CDR1 is KGHDR and CDR2 SFDVKD. The CDR3 is 15 amino acids. V lost 3 bases and J lost 9; bases outside the gene matches: 4. The CDR3 protein is CATSDIGLAGVEQFF. The CDR3 bases are TGTGCCACCAGTGATATAGGACTAGCGGGAGTTGAGCAGTTCTTC.

This clonotype has ten or more counts. The chain links TRBV4-1 to TRBJ2-2; TRBD1 matches 8 bases. The ends lost 3 bases at V and 5 bases at J; junction bases unmatched: 11. This CDR3 has 17 residues. The germline V gene encodes CDR1 MGHRA and CDR2 YSYEKL. The CDR3 DNA is TGCGCCAGCAGCCACTCCTGGAGGACAGGGTTTACCGGGGAGCTGTTTTTT. Protein product: CASSHSWRTGFTGELFF.

This clonotype has a handful of counts. The chain is built from TRBV18 and TRBJ2-3; 8 bases align to TRBD1. V trimming: 6 bases; J trimming: 4 bases; junction bases outside the gene matches: 6. This CDR3 contains 14 residues. CDR1 KGHSH and CDR2 LQKENI come from the germline V gene. The CDR3: CASSLDREADTQYF. CDR3 nucleotides: TGTGCCAGCTCCCTGGACAGGGAGGCAGATACGCAGTATTTT.

This clonotype came up many times. The chain employs TRBV9 and TRBJ2-1, with TRBD2 as a possible D gene (5 bases). This CDR3 has 11 residues. Germline V CDR1 and CDR2: SGDLS, YYNGEE. V lost 4 bases and J lost 12, with 11 bases in between. CDR3 residues: CASSTDSPQFF. As DNA, the CDR3 is TGTGCCAGCAGCACGGACTCACCGCAGTTCTTC.

This clonotype was found many times. The V gene is TRBV28, the J gene TRBJ1-2, with 8 nucleotides matching TRBD1. Unmatched junction bases numbered 7, after V lost 2 bases and J lost 5 bases. The germline V gene has CDR1 MDHEN and CDR2 SYDVKM. The CDR3 is 15 amino acids. The CDR3 reads CASSLGQGATYGYTF. In DNA form, the CDR3 reads TGTGCCAGCAGTTTAGGGCAGGGGGCAACATATGGCTACACCTTC.

This clonotype has more than one count but fewer than ten. The chain recombines TRBV6-2 or TRBV6-3 with TRBJ1-5; possible D gene TRBD1, 5 bases. The germline V and J ends were trimmed by 2 bases and 6 bases, with 11 bases remaining between them. CDR1 is MNHEY, CDR2 SVGEGT, per germline. This CDR3 is 14 amino acids long. The CDR3 bases are TGTGCCAGCAGTTACAGGGGTGACATTCAGCCCCAGCATTTT. It specifies CASSYRGDIQPQHF.

This clonotype was recorded many times. This chain links TRBV20-1 with TRBJ1-1; 9 nucleotides agree with TRBD1. The V and J ends lost 4 bases and 5 bases, in that order; junction bases with no gene match: 5. The V gene's germline CDR1 is DFQATT and CDR2 SNEGSKA (reference sequence). The CDR3 has 13 amino acids. The CDR3 reads CSAIQGARTEAFF. The CDR3 DNA follows: TGCAGTGCTATACAGGGGGCTCGTACTGAAGCTTTCTTT.

This clonotype was recorded at least ten times. The rearrangement links TRBV18 to TRBJ2-6; possible D gene TRBD1, 6 bases. Trimming removed 3 bases at V and 1 base at J, with 13 bases between. This CDR3 region has 17 residues. Germline-derived CDR1 and CDR2 are KGHSH and LQKENI. The CDR3 reads CASSPRTALSGANVLTF. In DNA form, the CDR3 reads TGTGCCAGCTCACCTAGGACAGCCCTTTCTGGGGCCAACGTCCTGACTTTC.

This clonotype was recorded at least ten times. J is TRBJ1-1 and V is TRBV12-3 or TRBV12-4; D remains unclear. The CDR3 contains 14 residues. V was trimmed by 3 bases and J by 5 bases, leaving 13 bases between them. The CDR3 is CASSLGLTGTEAFF. The DNA of the CDR3 is TGTGCCAGCAGTTTGGGTCTCACGGGGACTGAAGCTTTCTTT.

In its sample, this clonotype was seen many times. The gene calls are TRBV5-6 and TRBJ2-2; D possibly corresponds to TRBD2 (6 bases). CDR1 is SGHDT and CDR2 is YYEEEE in the germline V gene. With 4 bases removed from V and 1 base from J, the gap between germline ends came to 11 bases. This CDR3 is built from 15 residues. The CDR3 protein is CASSRRGLNTGELFF. The CDR3 DNA sequence: TGTGCCAGCAGCCGTCGGGGACTGAACACCGGGGAGCTGTTTTTT.

This clonotype was counted many times. V usage is TRBV9 and J usage is TRBJ2-2; D ambiguous. Germline CDR1 is SGDLS and CDR2 is YYNGEE. The CDR3 totals 12 residues. The V end was cut by 6 bases, the J end by 0 bases, with 3 bases between. The CDR3 bases are TGTGCCAGCACCTCGAACACCGGGGAGCTGTTTTTT. It codes for CASTSNTGELFF.

Sample share makes this clonotype medium-sized (0.01 to 0.1%). The rearrangement links TRBV28 to TRBJ2-5; D perhaps matches TRBD2 (6 bases). Trimming stripped 4 bases from V and 4 bases from J, with 13 bases between. CDR3 length: 14 amino acids. Germline CDR1 MDHEN, CDR2 SYDVKM. In DNA form, the CDR3 reads TGTGCCAGCAGTTCCTCGGAGGGGCCAGAGACCCAGTACTTC. Residues: CASSSSEGPETQYF.

By frequency in the sample, this clonotype is medium-sized. This chain joins TRBV6-6 and TRBJ1-5, with unresolved D. V was shortened by 10 bases and J by 3 bases, with 13 bases between the two germline ends. This CDR3 contains 13 residues. Germline values: CDR1 MNHNY, CDR2 SVGAGI (reference sequence). CDR3: CAIADTDNQPQHF. CDR3 DNA: TGTGCCATTGCCGATACCGACAATCAGCCCCAGCATTTT.

This clonotype is deemed medium-sized. The chain uses TRBV9 and TRBJ1-1, with 7 bases fitting TRBD1. Germline CDR1 SGDLS, CDR2 YYNGEE. The CDR3 loop spans 15 amino acids. J gave up 3 bases and V 4 bases, and 9 bases lay outside the gene matches. CDR3 sequence: CASSPKTGPDTEAFF. CDR3 nucleotide sequence: TGTGCCAGCAGCCCGAAGACAGGGCCCGACACTGAAGCTTTCTTT.

This clonotype occurred many times. The chain joins TRBV7-9 to TRBJ1-5, with TRBD1 matching over 7 bases. Germline-derived CDR1 and CDR2 are SEHNR and FQNEAQ (reference sequence). With 4 bases clipped from V and 0 bases from J, the junction kept 0 bases outside the gene matches. The CDR3 covers 14 residues. This chain's CDR3 is CASSSGGSNQPQHF. CDR3 nucleotides: TGTGCCAGCAGCTCAGGGGGTAGCAATCAGCCCCAGCATTTT.

The V and J genes are TRBV6-2 or TRBV6-3 and TRBJ2-7; TRBD2 matches 7 bases. The germline CDR1 and CDR2 sequences are MNHEY and SVGEGT. The trim removed 11 bases at V and 3 bases at J, leaving 10 bases unmatched. The CDR3 contains 13 residues. The DNA for the CDR3 is TGTGCCTCCAGCAGCGGGGCCCACTACGAGCAGTACGTC. Its protein product is CASSSGAHYEQYV.

This clonotype was observed at least ten times. This chain joins TRBV20-1 and TRBJ2-1, with TRBD2 as a possible D gene (6 bases). V shed 5 bases and J shed 1 base, with 12 bases lying between them. The CDR3 has 14 amino acids. Germline values: CDR1 DFQATT, CDR2 SNEGSKA (reference sequence). The CDR3 sequence: CSAPRDLSYNEQFF. The CDR3 DNA follows: TGCAGTGCTCCCCGGGACTTGTCCTACAATGAGCAGTTCTTC.

This clonotype was picked up many times. The chain carries TRBV12-3 or TRBV12-4 and TRBJ2-7; the match to TRBD1 covers 10 bases. The CDR3 runs 13 residues. V lost 6 bases to trimming and J lost 5 bases; unmatched junction nucleotides: 4. CDR3 in amino acids: CASRTGTGDEQYF. CDR3 sequence (DNA): TGTGCCAGCAGGACCGGGACAGGGGACGAGCAGTACTTC.

This clonotype was detected many times. The J gene is TRBJ2-7, the V gene TRBV19; 14 bases are shared with TRBD2. CDR3 length: 18 residues. The germline gives CDR1 LNHDA, CDR2 SQIVND (reference sequence). The ends lost 5 bases at V and 6 bases at J; junction bases unmatched: 15. The CDR3, as DNA: TGTGCCAGTAGTCCAACGTCAAGACTAGCGGGAGGGCCTAGCGAGCAGTACTTC. Its protein is CASSPTSRLAGGPSEQYF.

This clonotype has ten or more counts. This rearrangement joins TRBV27 to TRBJ2-7; TRBD1 might be the D (5 bases). V gave up 5 bases and J gave up 4 bases, with 21 bases separating them. The CDR3 is 16 residues long. CDR1 is MNHEY, CDR2 SMNVEV, per germline (reference sequence). CDR3 DNA: TGTGCCAGCAGTCTAACGGCTATGGTGGGGCGGTACGAGCAGTACTTC. Its translation: CASSLTAMVGRYEQYF.

The sample holds many counts of this clonotype. V usage is TRBV7-6 and J usage is TRBJ2-5, with unresolved D. The V gene lost 3 bases and the J gene lost 1 base, with 6 bases spanning the gap. The germline gives CDR1 SGHVS, CDR2 FNYEAQ. The CDR3 has 13 residues. CDR3 coding DNA: TGTGCCAGCAGCTTTCTCTCCCAAGAGACCCAGTACTTC. Translation: CASSFLSQETQYF.

This clonotype was observed many times. This sequence joins TRBV4-3 and TRBJ2-5; D may be TRBD2 (5 bases). The V and J ends lost 0 bases and 1 base respectively, with 9 bases between them. The CDR3 extends over 15 amino acids. Germline values: CDR1 LGHNA, CDR2 YSLEER. This CDR3 reads CASSQDETTQETQYF. The CDR3 coding sequence is TGCGCCAGCAGCCAAGACGAGACTACCCAAGAGACCCAGTACTTC.